This T cell receptor beta chain emerged from a study of early T cells in non-severe SARS-CoV-2 infection. About the research overall: The study sequenced bulk RNA from unsorted whole blood, with chains unpaired.

Germline V gene sequence: CDR1 SGHRS, CDR2 YFSETQ. This CDR3 contains 13 residues. Trimming left V 4 bases short and J 2 bases short, with 9 bases between. Using its own MiXCR run on the 5' RACE reads, TCRdb lists one record per CDR3 protein. The profile shows tens of thousands of distinct CDR3 sequences, less than 10% of them singletons. This clonotype was detected ten times or more. This receptor was obtained from an adult who was a healthcare worker with PCR-confirmed SARS-CoV-2 infection or an uninfected control (not recorded which). V and J are TRBV5-1 and TRBJ1-2; no firm D call. The sample taken for sequencing was whole blood. The CDR3 region is CASSLDGNYGYTF. Written as DNA, the CDR3 is TGCGCCAGCAGCCTGGACGGGAACTATGGCTACACCTTC.